The T cell receptor (beta chain) under discussion was sequenced for a study of blood T cell repertoires in COVID-19 (dated by TCRdb to between 2020 and 2021). Looking at the study overall: Samples from collaborators originated in the United States, Italy and Spain and spanned both the acute and convalescent phases of COVID-19. Samples came from the ongoing ImmuneRACE study (first 160 participants) plus 1,254 subjects from 6 global collaborators. The sample metadata nearly always contained a de-identified subject ID, COVID-19 status, age in years and sex. The repertoires were released in a freely available public database meant as a resource for research on the immune response to SARS-CoV-2. Where available, HLA class I and class II types were obtained from metadata supplied by the sample provider rather than from assay-based typing. The prospective study material was composed of cDNA or gDNA derived from T cells, B-cell-depleted T cells, or PBMCs. The dataset comprised deeply sampled blood TCRbeta repertoires from subjects exposed to, actively infected with, or recovered from COVID-19.

TCRbeta CDR3 regions were amplified from genomic DNA using the immunoSEQ Assay, a bias-controlled multiplex PCR. The original pipeline was this. Nucleated cell counts per sample were estimated from amplification of reference gene primers within the assay. Sequence reads were collapsed and filtered to measure the absolute abundance of every unique TCRbeta CDR3 rearrangement. Productive Simpson clonality was computed per sample as the square root of Simpson's diversity index over productive rearrangements. TCRdb took this table from immuneACCESS and kept in-frame rearrangements with V and J called. Such tables lack part of the clones; where checked against another copy, unresolved V genes explain under half of the gap, and the rest is unexplained. The D gene and trimming were derived from the DNA, and the V and J assignments and clone size from that table. Here the sample has approximately 150,000 clones; about 80% occur a single time. Of the sample, roughly 4.5% is held by the ten largest clones.

Whole blood was collected in K2EDTA tubes by collaborating institutions according to the institutions' own protocols. For TCRbeta analysis, collaborators shipped samples as frozen whole blood, isolated PBMCs, or DNA extracted from either of those sample types. The CDR3 spans 16 residues, from the cysteine through the phenylalanine. The sequence is cut down to CDR3 DNA, 48 bases in frame from base 1. The V end loses 6 bases and the J end loses 2 bases, and a stretch of 19 bases separates them. The CDR1 and CDR2 encoded by the germline V gene are LGHNT and FRNRAP. Overall study outcomes, separate from this receptor: The quantity of clinical and demographic metadata differed by source and by participant and was supplied without curation.

With regard to this clone: Its binding antigen is unknown. Base qualities are not provided; no much larger clone lies one nucleotide away.

This receptor was taken from a human donor in a cohort sampled during active COVID-19. Rearrangement joined TRBV12-5 to TRBJ1-2; the best D guess is TRBD1, with 6 bases matching. Sequencing was done on a sample of peripheral blood. CDR3 loop: CASGRGGPTQNYGYTF. In nucleotides, the sequence is TGTGCTAGTGGCCGGGGGGGCCCCACCCAAAACTATGGCTACACCTTC. Outside the CDR3, residues come from the reference TRBV12-5 and TRBJ1-2 proteins, so the full variable domain is: DARVTQTPRHKVTEMGQEVTMRCQPILGHNTVFWYRQTMMQGLELLAYFRNRAPLDDSGMPKDRFSAEMPDATLATLKIQPSEPRDSAVYFCASGRGGPTQNYGYTFGSGTRLTVV.